This is a list of T cell receptor beta chains from one sample in a study of CD8 T cells in Susac syndrome. Via MiXCR, TCRdb re-called the immunoSEQ multiplex PCR reads, giving one row per CDR3 protein. The table shows around 140,000 distinct CDR3 sequences, with 85% to 95% occurring only once. Sequencing input: CD4+ T cells from PBMCs. Receptor source: a human donor with multiple sclerosis. Each CDR3 is given with its conserved first and last residue. Each record gives: CDR3 length, D gene, clone size, V gene, J gene, CDR3 DNA, CDR3 protein. The D gene is left open where the match is weak. Clone size is given for some rows only: seen once, a few or many times, or a class if the clone is expanded.

>13|-|-|TRBV20-1|TRBJ2-5
TGCAGTGCTAGAGTGCAGGTGCAAGAGACCCAGTACTTC
CSARVQVQETQYF
>14|-|-|TRBV2|TRBJ2-1
TGTGCCAGTAGGCCCCGGGCCTCCTACAATGAGCAGTTCTTC
CASRPRASYNEQFF
>12|-|-|TRBV20-1|TRBJ2-7
TGCAGTGCCAATAAAGGGAACTACGAGCAGTACTTC
CSANKGNYEQYF
>12|-|-|TRBV7-9|TRBJ2-1
TGTGCCAGCAGCTGGAACTACAATGAGCAGTTCTTC
CASSWNYNEQFF
>12|-|-|TRBV29-1|TRBJ1-5
TGCAGCGTCCTGTGGGGGAATCAGCCCCAGCATTTT
CSVLWGNQPQHF
>15|TRBD2|-|TRBV4-1|TRBJ2-5
TGCGCCAGCAGCCAAGATCGGCTAGCGGGAGAGACCCAGTACTTC
CASSQDRLAGETQYF
>12|-|-|TRBV12-3/TRBV12-4|TRBJ1-2
TGTGCCAGCAGTCCCGCCCCAACAGCGTACACCTTC
CASSPAPTAYTF
>15|TRBD1|-|TRBV24-1|TRBJ2-1
TGTGCCACCAGTTCGACAGGGGTGGCCTACAATGAGCAGTTCTTC
CATSSTGVAYNEQFF
>16|-|-|TRBV18|TRBJ2-3
TGTGCCAGCTCACCACAGGGGGGACAATACACAGATACGCAGTATTTT
CASSPQGGQYTDTQYF
>13|-|-|TRBV11-1|TRBJ2-1
TGTGCCAGCAGCCCTGGACCCAACTTGGAGCAGTTCTTC
CASSPGPNLEQFF
>15|-|-|TRBV5-1|TRBJ1-5
TGCGCCAGCAGCTTAGACGGTATAAGCAATCAGCCCCAGCATTTT
CASSLDGISNQPQHF
>15|-|-|TRBV9|TRBJ2-5
TGTGCCAGCAGCGTAGAAGGGCGTAGGGAAGAGACCCAGTACTTC
CASSVEGRREETQYF
>14|TRBD1|-|TRBV20-1|TRBJ2-5
TGCAGTGCCAACCAAGGGACAGGGACGGGGACCCAGTACTTC
CSANQGTGTGTQYF
>13|-|-|TRBV30|TRBJ1-1
TGTGCCTGGAAGCCCAGGATGAACACTGAAGCTTTCTTT
CAWKPRMNTEAFF
>16|TRBD1|-|TRBV6-5|TRBJ2-7
TGTGCCAGCAGTTACCGCGTGGCAGGGGGAATGTACGAGCAGTACTTC
CASSYRVAGGMYEQYF
>14|-|-|TRBV5-4|TRBJ1-6
TGTGCCATCAGTGACCAGGGACTCGACTCACCCCTCCACTTT
CAISDQGLDSPLHF
>17|-|-|TRBV12-3/TRBV12-4|TRBJ2-7
TGTGCCAGCAGTTTAGAGGGACTTTACTGGATTTCCTACGAGCAGTACTTC
CASSLEGLYWISYEQYF
>15|-|-|TRBV5-1|TRBJ1-5
TGCGCCAGCAGCGGGGGGCTGGGTGGCAATCAGCCCCAGCATTTT
CASSGGLGGNQPQHF
>13|TRBD1|-|TRBV7-2|TRBJ2-1
TGTGCCAGCAGCCAGGACAGGGGAACTGAGCAGTTCTTC
CASSQDRGTEQFF
>13|TRBD1|few|TRBV29-1|TRBJ2-7
TGCAGCGTTGGGACAGGGCGTATCTACGAGCAGTACTTC
CSVGTGRIYEQYF
>13|-|few|TRBV29-1|TRBJ2-2
TGCAGCGTAGAAAAACAGAGTCCCGGGGAGCTGTTTTTT
CSVEKQSPGELFF
>12|-|-|TRBV2|TRBJ2-3
TGTGCCGGCAGGGAGAACACAGATACGCAGTATTTT
CAGRENTDTQYF
>18|TRBD1|-|TRBV9|TRBJ2-6
TGTGCCAGCAGCATCCGACAGGGCCGAGACTCTGGGGCCAACGTCCTGACTTTC
CASSIRQGRDSGANVLTF
>15|TRBD2|-|TRBV5-6|TRBJ2-7
TGTGCCAGCAGCGGCCGGGGAGCGGGAGGGCAAGAGCAGTACTTC
CASSGRGAGGQEQYF
>13|-|-|TRBV7-8|TRBJ1-2
TGTGCCAGCAGGGCCCGGGGTAACTATGGCTACACCTTC
CASRARGNYGYTF
>14|TRBD2|-|TRBV11-2|TRBJ2-4
TGTGCCAGCAGCTCCGGACTAGCGGGGACTGTTCAGTACTTC
CASSSGLAGTVQYF
>12|TRBD1|-|TRBV7-9|TRBJ1-6
TGTGCCAGCAGCTTAACGCCGGGACAGCTTTACTTT
CASSLTPGQLYF
>13|-|-|TRBV28|TRBJ2-5
TGTGCCAGCAGTTTAGAGAACCCCCCGACCCAGTACTTC
CASSLENPPTQYF
>14|TRBD1|-|TRBV11-2|TRBJ2-7
TGTGCCAGCAGCCCCTCGACAGGGGGCTACGAGCAGTACTTC
CASSPSTGGYEQYF
>14|-|once|TRBV6-5|TRBJ1-5
TGTGCCAGCAGTTACTCAGGGGGCAATCAGCCCCAGCATTTT
CASSYSGGNQPQHF
>15|-|-|TRBV18|TRBJ1-1
TGTGCCAGCTCACCACCAGGACGGGCGAACACTGAAGCTTTCTTT
CASSPPGRANTEAFF
>16|TRBD1|-|TRBV2|TRBJ1-6
TGTGCCAGCAGTGAAGCGCACAGGGGGCCCAATTCACCCCTCCACTTT
CASSEAHRGPNSPLHF
>14|TRBD1|-|TRBV19|TRBJ1-2
TGTGCCAGTAGAGGGGGACAGTTGTCAAGTGGCTACACCTTC
CASRGGQLSSGYTF
>19|TRBD2|-|TRBV3-1|TRBJ2-7
TGTGCCAGCAGCCAAGCCGGGGTTAGCGGGAGGTCATTTGGTGGCGAGCAGTACTTC
CASSQAGVSGRSFGGEQYF
>16|TRBD2|-|TRBV5-1|TRBJ2-1
TGCGCCAGCAGCCTCCCTAGCGGAGTAGGAGGCAATGAGCAGTTCTTC
CASSLPSGVGGNEQFF
>15|-|once|TRBV9|TRBJ2-1
TGTGCCAGCAGCGTAGGAACTATGAGGGGCAATGAGCAGTTCTTC
CASSVGTMRGNEQFF
>12|-|-|TRBV24-1|TRBJ2-3
TGTGCCACCAGTGATGCGGCAGATACGCAGTATTTT
CATSDAADTQYF
>12|-|-|TRBV27|TRBJ1-6
TGTGCCAGCACCTCCCCAGGATCACCCCTCCACTTT
CASTSPGSPLHF
>15|-|-|TRBV20-1|TRBJ2-7
TGCAGTGCTCTTCCCGCGCGGGGATCCCTCTACGAGCAGTACTTC
CSALPARGSLYEQYF
>13|-|-|TRBV5-1|TRBJ2-7
TGCGCCAGCAGCGGTGCGATCTCCTACGAGCAGTACTTC
CASSGAISYEQYF
>14|-|-|TRBV12-3/TRBV12-4|TRBJ2-5
TGTGCCAGCAGTTTAATTGGGACTCAAGAGACCCAGTACTTC
CASSLIGTQETQYF
>14|TRBD2|-|TRBV18|TRBJ2-1
TGTGCCAGCTCACAGCTAGCGGGGGGAAATGAGCAGTTCTTC
CASSQLAGGNEQFF
>14|TRBD1|once|TRBV28|TRBJ1-5
TGTGCCAGTAAAACAGGGGGGCGCAATCAGCCCCAGCATTTT
CASKTGGRNQPQHF
>19|TRBD1|-|TRBV14|TRBJ2-6
TGTGCCAGCAGCCTTTTAGCTTGGGGACAGGGGGCAGGAGCCAACGTCCTGACTTTC
CASSLLAWGQGAGANVLTF
>13|-|-|TRBV6-5|TRBJ1-2
TGTGCCAGCAGTTCCCCCGGGACCTATGGCTACACCTTC
CASSSPGTYGYTF
>14|TRBD2|-|TRBV7-6|TRBJ2-7
TGTGCCAGCAGCATTCTAGCGGGAGACGGCGAGCAGTACTTC
CASSILAGDGEQYF
>12|-|-|TRBV3-1|TRBJ1-2
TGTGCCAGCAGCCAGGGGGGAAGCGGCTACACCTTC
CASSQGGSGYTF
>16|TRBD2|-|TRBV6-1|TRBJ2-3
TGTGCCAGCACCAACCCCCCGCGGGAGACGACAGATACGCAGTATTTT
CASTNPPRETTDTQYF